The T cell receptor (beta chain) described here comes from a study of blood T cell repertoires in COVID-19. Study overall: The analysed material was cDNA or gDNA that came from T cells, B-cell-depleted T cells, or PBMCs.

J was trimmed by 0 bases and V by 0 bases; bases with no gene match: 7. Germline V gene data show CDR1 as SGHRS and CDR2 as YFSETQ. The CDR3 totals 17 residues. The protocol was immunoSEQ multiplex PCR, while the TCRdb copy is restricted to in-frame clones and leaves out a portion. This sample has around 110,000 clones, with approximately 84% found just once. The chain joins TRBV5-1 to TRBJ1-2, with 8 bases that match TRBD1. The sequence came from a woman between 55 and 75 years old with acute or convalescent COVID-19. The sequenced sample was peripheral blood. The chain's CDR3 is CASSLATGATANYGYTF. CDR3 nucleotide sequence: TGCGCCAGCAGCTTGGCGACAGGGGCGACAGCTAACTATGGCTACACCTTC.